This is a list of T cell receptor beta chains from one sample in a study of a mutant IDH1 vaccine in newly diagnosed glioma. Antigen specificity for these receptors is unknown. Produced via immunoSEQ multiplex PCR; TCRdb's table is partial and in-frame only. The sample lists over 45,000 clones, 80% to 85% seen once, with approximately 3.1% in the top ten. The source material was PBMCs, sampled from a glioma patient whose treatment included an IDH1 peptide vaccine. The receptor set was obtained from a man aged 25-40 years with glioma. Each CDR3 is given with its conserved first and last residue. The order of the fields is CDR3 length, D gene, clone size, V gene, J gene, CDR3 DNA, CDR3 protein. The D gene is left open where the match is weak. Clone size is given for some rows only: seen once, a few or many times, or a class if the clone is expanded.

17	TRBD1	once	TRBV28	TRBJ2-5	TGTGCCAGCAGCCTGGGGCCGACAGGGGGCCGAGGAGAGACCCAGTACTTC	CASSLGPTGGRGETQYF
15	NA	NA	TRBV15	TRBJ1-5	TGTGCCACCAGCAGAGATGGGTATAGCAATCAGCCCCAGCATTTT	CATSRDGYSNQPQHF
14	NA	NA	TRBV10-2	TRBJ1-1	TGCGCCAGCCGAACAGGTCCTGTTCGTTCTGAAGCTTTCTTT	CASRTGPVRSEAFF
15	NA	few	TRBV18	TRBJ1-4	TGTGCCAGCTCTGACCAGGGGCAGGGGAATGAAAAACTGTTTTTT	CASSDQGQGNEKLFF
18	TRBD2	NA	TRBV7-9	TRBJ2-3	TGTGCCAGCAGCTCCCAAGCAGGGACTAGCGGGGGCACAGATACGCAGTATTTT	CASSSQAGTSGGTDTQYF
13	NA	NA	TRBV5-4	TRBJ1-2	TGTGCCAGCAGCTTGGCAGTTTTAGGTGGCTACACCTTC	CASSLAVLGGYTF
16	NA	NA	TRBV13	TRBJ2-3	TGTGCCAGCAGCTTAGATCAGATACTCGGAACAGATACGCAGTATTTT	CASSLDQILGTDTQYF
13	NA	NA	TRBV6-1	TRBJ1-5	TGTGCCGGCAGACAGGCCAACAATCAGCCCCAGCATTTT	CAGRQANNQPQHF
15	NA	NA	TRBV27	TRBJ1-5	TGTGCCAGCAGTTTATCGTCCAGGAGCAATCAGCCCCAGCATTTT	CASSLSSRSNQPQHF
11	NA	NA	TRBV29-1	TRBJ1-2	TGCAGCGTTCCAGGGAACTATGGCTACACCTTC	CSVPGNYGYTF
13	NA	NA	TRBV6-1	TRBJ1-5	TGTGCCAGCAGTCCACAGGGAAATCAGCCCCAGCATTTT	CASSPQGNQPQHF
13	TRBD1	NA	TRBV6-4	TRBJ1-1	TGTGCCAGCAGTTCGACAGGGAGGACTGAAGCTTTCTTT	CASSSTGRTEAFF
11	NA	once	TRBV5-5	TRBJ1-2	TGTGCCAGCAGCCTCGCAGGGGGCTACACCTTC	CASSLAGGYTF
16	NA	NA	TRBV5-1	TRBJ1-3	TGCGCCAGCAGCTTGGATCCATCGGGGTTTGGAAACACCATATATTTT	CASSLDPSGFGNTIYF
12	NA	NA	TRBV30	TRBJ2-7	TGTGCCTGGAGTAGTACAGGTACTGAGCAGTACTTC	CAWSSTGTEQYF
14	TRBD1	NA	TRBV11-2	TRBJ2-7	TGTGCCAGCAGCTGGACAGGGTCCACCTACGAGCAGTACTTC	CASSWTGSTYEQYF
14	TRBD1	once	TRBV5-6	TRBJ1-4	TGTGCCAGCAGCTCCAGGGGGGTTTCCGAAAAACTGTTTTTT	CASSSRGVSEKLFF
14	NA	NA	TRBV2	TRBJ1-4	TGTGCCAGCAGTATCGCAGGGCCGGGGGAAAAACTGTTTTTT	CASSIAGPGEKLFF
13	NA	NA	TRBV19	TRBJ2-3	TGTGCCAGTAGTGACTCCTCGGGCCATACGCAGTATTTT	CASSDSSGHTQYF
17	TRBD2	NA	TRBV5-4	TRBJ2-3	TGTGCCAGCAGCTTGCCCCGACTAGCGGGCAGCACAGATACGCAGTATTTT	CASSLPRLAGSTDTQYF
12	NA	NA	TRBV10-3	TRBJ1-5	TGTGCCACCGCTGACAGTAATCAGCCCCAGCATTTT	CATADSNQPQHF
14	NA	NA	TRBV19	TRBJ2-7	TGTGCCAGTAGTGCGTACAGGGGAGGGAGAGAGCAGTACTTC	CASSAYRGGREQYF
16	NA	NA	TRBV6-5	TRBJ1-6	TGTGCCAGCAGTTACAGGCAGACAATCTATAATTCACCCCTCCACTTT	CASSYRQTIYNSPLHF
14	NA	NA	TRBV4-2	TRBJ1-1	TGTGCCAGCAGCCGCGAATTAGGGGACACTGAAGCTTTCTTT	CASSRELGDTEAFF
13	NA	few	TRBV14	TRBJ1-1	TGTGCCAGCAGCCAAGATCGCCCCTCTGAAGCTTTCTTT	CASSQDRPSEAFF
13	NA	NA	TRBV30	TRBJ2-3	TGTGCCTGGATTAAAGGAAACACAGATACGCAGTATTTT	CAWIKGNTDTQYF
12	NA	NA	TRBV5-4	TRBJ1-3	TGTGCCAGCAGCAGTAGAGGAAACACCATATATTTT	CASSSRGNTIYF
13	NA	NA	TRBV2	TRBJ1-4	TGTGCCAGCATGCCGCATATTAATGAAAAACTGTTTTTT	CASMPHINEKLFF
13	TRBD1	NA	TRBV2	TRBJ1-2	TGTGCCAGGAACAGGGGGCTACGCTATGGCTACACCTTC	CARNRGLRYGYTF
16	NA	few	TRBV7-6	TRBJ1-6	TGTGCCAGCAGCTCGACCAGGGGCTCCTATAATTCACCCCTCCACTTT	CASSSTRGSYNSPLHF
12	NA	NA	TRBV27	TRBJ1-6	TGTGCCAGTAGGGAGGGAGGCGCACCCCTCCACTTT	CASREGGAPLHF
14	NA	NA	TRBV4-1	TRBJ1-1	TGCGCCAGCAGCCAGGGAGCTCTGAACACTGAAGCTTTCTTT	CASSQGALNTEAFF
14	NA	NA	TRBV6-6	TRBJ1-1	TGTGCCAGCATTTCAAGTGGACTTATGATGATGGCTTTCTTT	CASISSGLMMMAFF
14	TRBD2	NA	TRBV30	TRBJ2-2	TGTGCCCAAAGCGGGGGCCCTCTCACCGGGGAGCTGTTTTTT	CAQSGGPLTGELFF
14	TRBD1	NA	TRBV11-3	TRBJ1-6	TGTGCCAGCAGCTTAGGACAGGGGAATTCACCCCTCCACTTT	CASSLGQGNSPLHF
13	NA	NA	TRBV5-1	TRBJ2-5	TGCGCCAGCAGCTTGGGCAGTCAAGAGACCCAGTACTTC	CASSLGSQETQYF
16	NA	NA	TRBV6-6	TRBJ1-4	TGTGCCAGCAGTCGGCAAAGTGGGGGGTTGAATGAAAAACTGTTTTTT	CASSRQSGGLNEKLFF
12	NA	NA	TRBV6-6	TRBJ1-1	TGTGCCAGCAGTTACTCGACAGGTGAAGCTTTCTTT	CASSYSTGEAFF
15	TRBD1	NA	TRBV5-1	TRBJ1-6	TGCGCCAGCAAGGAGACAGGGGGCGCGAATTCACCCCTCCACTTT	CASKETGGANSPLHF
14	TRBD1	NA	TRBV6-1	TRBJ2-2	TGTGCCAGCACGGACAGGGTAAACACCGGGGAGCTGTTTTTT	CASTDRVNTGELFF
14	NA	NA	TRBV6-1	TRBJ2-6	TGTGCCAGCAGTCAACCCTCTGGGGCCAACGTCCTGACTTTC	CASSQPSGANVLTF
15	TRBD2	NA	TRBV28	TRBJ2-1	TGTGCCAGCAGATTACCGGGACTAGCGGGGAATGAGCAGTTCTTC	CASRLPGLAGNEQFF
18	NA	NA	TRBV5-8	TRBJ1-4	TGTGCCAGCAGCGACGGAGGTTGGGGGGACGCAACTAATGAAAAACTGTTTTTT	CASSDGGWGDATNEKLFF